This T cell receptor beta chain comes out of a study of shared clonotypes between healthy human individuals (dated by TCRdb to 2019 to 2021). Context from the whole study: A few men and a couple of women, aged 18 to 49 years, made up the cohort. Different laboratories and diverse techniques were used to prepare libraries and sequence TCR repertoires, to increase sequencing depth and limit assay-specific biases. The study deeply sequenced blood TCR repertoires of about five healthy adults to estimate repertoire size and the extent of clonotype sharing between individuals. Leukapheresis yielded between about 0.9 and 9 billion PBMCs per donor. For each donor, CD4 naive and CD4 memory were each given three plates, CD8 naive was given two plates, and CD8 memory was given one plate.

As to this clone: What antigen it recognizes has not been identified. The input lacks base qualities; no much larger clone sits a single base away.

The CDR3 spans 15 residues, from the cysteine through the phenylalanine. This entry keeps only the CDR3 DNA: 45 bases, framed from base 1. Trimming leaves V shorter by 5 bases and J shorter by 4 bases, with the junction holding 9 bases beyond the gene matches. CDR1 and CDR2, per the germline V gene, are SGHTA and FQGNSA. The donors were healthy, HIV-negative adults with no recently reported acute infections or vaccinations. Every donor was a Caucasian adult residing in Nashville, Tennessee, USA. CD4+ T cells were enriched through magnetic negative selection, after which naive cells were positively selected on CD45RA and the remaining negative fraction served as the memory subset. After blood collection by leukapheresis, PBMCs were isolated using Ficoll-Histopaque density gradient centrifugation and then cryopreserved in the vapor phase of liquid nitrogen. Analytical flow cytometry was used to check the purity and quantity of every magnetically sorted T cell population. Genomic DNA was isolated from every sorted fraction and measured by UV absorbance on a Nanodrop 2000c.

TCR CDR3 regions were amplified from genomic DNA by multiplex PCR using the deep immunoSEQ assay. Extracted genomic DNA from each cell subset was spread evenly across all wells of several immunoSEQ 96-well plates, with each plate serving as a replicate. For sorted subsets, approximately 210 ng of genomic DNA, equivalent to 25,000 to 30,000 T cell genomes, went into each replicate PCR. Purified libraries were measured with a Qubit 3.0 fluorometer, size-checked on a Bioanalyzer 2100, and measured again with the KAPA Library Quantification kit. Every immunoSEQ 96-well plate was sequenced on a dedicated single-read 150-cycle Illumina NextSeq 550 flow cell. The paper's processing steps were these. Because only junctional sequences without quality scores were contained in the immunoSEQ output, filtering matching that applied to full-length reads could not be performed. To assign V/J genes and CDR3, sequences were annotated against IMGT germline references using PyIR, a Python wrapper for IgBLAST v1.9. Reads were filtered out if the reads had weak V/J assignments (E-value above 1e-6), no CDR3, stop codons, out-of-frame junctions, or ambiguous translated residues. A V3J clonotype was defined by an identical inferred V gene, J gene, and CDR3 amino acid sequence. The percentage overlap between two repertoires was calculated by dividing the number of shared unique clonotypes by the size of the smaller repertoire. Richness of each repertoire was evaluated using RTK rarefaction, the Chao1 estimator, and Recon v2.1 estimates of unobserved clonotypes. Generation probabilities for all TCRbeta clonotypes obtained by the gDNA method from a handful of donors were computed using OLGA. Not all clones reach the TCRdb copy of this immuneACCESS table, which keeps in-frame sequences only. Checked studies attribute under half of the gap to unresolved V genes and leave the rest unexplained. The V and J calls and clone size are taken from that table; D and trimming were inferred from the DNA. This sample holds around 2.1 million clones; 95% were observed only once. The ten top clones hold approximately 0.13% of the sample.

General study outcomes and caveats: Pairwise subsampling indicated that sequencing depth was expected to affect the degree of clonotype sharing among donors. Sharing across a handful of donors was observed for about 5% of naive CD4, about 4% of naive CD8, over 2% of memory CD4, and about 0.4% of memory CD8 clonotypes. Naive subsets generally had larger estimated clonotype richness than memory subsets. Higher generation probabilities were observed for clonotypes shared by all four sorted-subset donors than for non-shared clonotypes. The genetic and exposure-history diversity represented was limited by the small number of donors. Only blood was sampled, and tissue TCR repertoires likely differ from those in blood. Even with the large sequencing depth, rarefaction of the sorted-subset datasets indicated that sequencing was incomplete.

The chain links TRBV7-2 with TRBJ2-7; the junction holds 9 bases that match TRBD2. The TCR was taken from a man aged 18 to 29 in good health. The sequenced material came from naive CD4+ T cells sorted from blood. This specimen's cell subset or site label, per the study, means: CD45RA+ positively selected. The sequenced DNA is TGTGCCAGCAGCAAGGGGGGTAGCGGGAGATACGAGCAGTACTTC. The encoded protein is CASSKGGSGRYEQYF.